The 26 T cell receptor beta chains below all came from one sample that was sequenced in a study of metastatic and nonmetastatic thyroid tumors. TCRdb reanalyzed the PCR reads with MiXCR. Of about 92,000 clones listed, approximately 15% are singletons. No treatment of any kind had been given to any patient before thyroid surgery. Sequencing input: blood. These receptors all come from a female donor with papillary thyroid cancer or a benign thyroid nodule (not recorded which). Some clones in this sample may be carry-over from other donors' samples.

By sample share, this clone is medium-sized. The chain employs TRBV6-2 or TRBV6-3 and TRBJ1-5; 8 nucleotides line up with TRBD1. Losses at the gene ends were 4 bases for V and 5 bases for J; bases not matched to a gene: 7. CDR1 and CDR2 (germline): MNHEY, SVGEGT. The CDR3 totals 15 residues. Here the CDR3 reads CASSWTGSQDQPQHF. In DNA form, the CDR3 reads TGTGCCAGCAGTTGGACAGGGAGTCAGGATCAGCCCCAGCATTTT.

Turning to this clone: With a much larger clone just one base away, this may be a read error. The chain employs TRBV29-1 and TRBJ2-7, with 7 bases aligning to TRBD2. This CDR3 contains 16 residues. Germline CDR1 SQVTM, CDR2 ANQGSEA. The J segment lost 0 bases and the V segment lost 6 bases, leaving 14 bases of the junction unmatched. The CDR3 reads CSVGGGWYRPSYEQYF. The CDR3 DNA follows: TGCAGCGTGGGGGGGGGTTGGTACAGACCCTCCTACGAGCAGTACTTC.

This clone was picked up many times. V is TRBV7-3 and J is TRBJ2-2; 8 nucleotides align to TRBD2. This CDR3 has 16 amino acids. The germline CDR1 and CDR2 sequences are SGHTA and FQGTGA. The V segment lost 5 bases and the J segment 4 bases; nucleotides outside the gene matches: 9. CDR3 DNA sequence: TGTGCCAGCAGCCCAAAGCGGGGGCCGATCACCGGGGAGCTGTTTTTT. Translation: CASSPKRGPITGELFF.

This clone was observed at least ten times. The V and J genes are TRBV6-1 and TRBJ1-2; no firm D call. The V and J ends lost 6 bases and 4 bases respectively, with 12 bases between them. CDR1 is MNHNS and CDR2 is SASEGT in the germline V gene. The CDR3 is made up of 13 amino acids. The CDR3 region is CASSSPRGYGYTF. DNA for the CDR3: TGTGCCAGCAGCTCCCCCCGCGGCTATGGCTACACCTTC.

The table lists this clone with many counts. The chain links TRBV20-1 to TRBJ2-7; D is unclear. CDR3 length: 11 residues. The V gene lost 5 bases and the J gene lost 6 bases, with 11 bases spanning the gap. Germline CDR1 DFQATT, CDR2 SNEGSKA (reference sequence). The DNA for the CDR3 is TGCAGTGCTTCCATATCAGCCGAGCAGTACTTC. It translates to CSASISAEQYF.

This clone has a count of ten or more. The rearrangement joins TRBV6-5 to TRBJ2-7, with 9 bases matching TRBD2. With V trimmed by 2 bases and J by 3 bases, 5 bases remained unmatched. The CDR3 extends over 15 amino acids. Germline V gene sequence: CDR1 MNHEY, CDR2 SVGAGI. The CDR3, as DNA: TGTGCCAGCAGTTACCTAGGCGGGGGGGACTACGAGCAGTACTTC. It specifies CASSYLGGGDYEQYF.

This clone has a count of ten or more. The rearrangement uses TRBV15 and TRBJ2-5; D gene unclear. The CDR3 sequence is 14 residues long. The germline gives CDR1 LNHNV, CDR2 YYDKDF (reference sequence). Trimming removed 1 base at V and 4 bases at J, with 10 bases between. The CDR3 loop reads CATSRVPPGETQYF. Here the CDR3 DNA reads TGTGCCACCAGCAGAGTTCCCCCGGGAGAGACCCAGTACTTC.

About this clone itself: An end of the junction differs from the germline gene, which may be a read error. The V and J genes are TRBV10-3 and TRBJ2-7, with D possibly called TRBD1 or TRBD2 (5 bases each). Looked up from germline, CDR1 is ENHRY and CDR2 is SYGVKD. The CDR3 is 18 residues long. The CDR3 reads CAISESLEDPGSSYERYF. In nucleotides, the CDR3 is TGTGCCATCAGTGAGTCTTTGGAGGACCCAGGGAGCTCCTACGAGCGGTACTTC.

In this sample, this clone turned up many times. The chain recombines TRBV10-1 with TRBJ1-5; 10 bases match TRBD1. The J segment lost 1 base and the V segment lost 8 bases, leaving 17 bases of the junction unmatched. The germline gives CDR1 WNHNN, CDR2 SYGVQD (reference sequence). The CDR3 has 19 amino acids. The CDR3 here is CASVRRDRGPNTSNQPQHF. The DNA for the CDR3 is TGCGCCAGCGTGAGACGGGACAGGGGTCCCAATACGAGCAATCAGCCCCAGCATTTT.

This clone was picked up many times. V usage is TRBV5-6 and J usage is TRBJ2-5; 9 nucleotides align to TRBD1. The CDR3 has 16 amino acids. Losses at the gene ends were 2 bases for V and 5 bases for J; bases not matched to a gene: 10. CDR1 and CDR2 (germline): SGHDT, YYEEEE. The CDR3 spells CASSFIRDRDWETQYF. CDR3 in DNA: TGTGCCAGCAGCTTCATCCGGGACAGGGATTGGGAGACCCAGTACTTC.

CDR3 amino acids: CASSETGAHEETQYF. CDR3 DNA sequence: TGTGCCAGCAGTGAAACGGGGGCTCATGAGGAGACCCAGTACTTC. The rearrangement links TRBV2 to TRBJ2-5; D may correspond to TRBD1 or TRBD2 (6 bases each). The CDR3 totals 15 residues. Germline CDR1 is SNHLY and CDR2 is FYNNEI. V was clipped by 2 bases and J by 5 bases, with 15 bases between them.

A few counts support this clone. As the CDR3 is not closed by the conserved phenylalanine or tryptophan, this likely results from a read error. The gene calls are TRBV29-1 and TRBJ1-6; 8 bases map to TRBD1. The CDR3 sequence is 13 residues long. Trimming took 5 bases from V and 13 from J; bases not matched to a gene: 10. Germline CDR1 and CDR2: SQVTM and ANQGSEA. CDR3 protein: CSVLDRGGLPLHS. Here the CDR3 DNA reads TGCAGCGTTCTCGACAGGGGAGGGCTCCCCCTCCACTCT.

In the case of this clone: One junction end disagrees with the germline gene, perhaps due to a read error. The chain uses TRBV20-1 and TRBJ2-7, with 11 bases that match TRBD2. CDR1 and CDR2 (germline): DFQATT, SNEGSKA (reference sequence). The CDR3 loop spans 15 amino acids. The CDR3 region has the DNA TGCAGTTCTAGTGATACTAGCGGGGGAATCTACGAGCAGTACTTC. Residues: CSSSDTSGGIYEQYF.

For this clone: This may come from a read error, since a much larger clone is one base off. The chain has TRBV2 and TRBJ1-2; no clear D. Germline CDR1 and CDR2: SNHLY and FYNNEI. The CDR3 has 14 amino acids. With 8 bases removed from V and 4 bases from J, the gap between germline ends came to 17 bases. The CDR3 DNA is TGTGCCAGCGGCCTCCCGTACAGTATCTATGGCTACACCTTC. Translation gives CASGLPYSIYGYTF.

This clone was recorded at least ten times. This chain links TRBV6-2 or TRBV6-3 with TRBJ1-1, with 7 nucleotides matching TRBD1. The CDR3 sequence is 14 residues long. Germline V gene lookup returns CDR1 MNHEY and CDR2 SVGEGT. V was pared by 7 bases and J by 1 base, with 6 bases of the junction left unmatched. The CDR3 coding sequence is TGTGCCAGCACCCGGGACAGAGAGAACACTGAAGCTTTCTTT. Translation gives CASTRDRENTEAFF.

This clone has ten or more counts. The rearrangement joins TRBV19 to TRBJ2-1; maybe TRBD1 (5 bases). This CDR3 is built from 14 residues. V gave up 7 bases and J gave up 3 bases, with 13 bases separating them. Germline-derived CDR1 and CDR2 are LNHDA and SQIVND (reference sequence). CDR3: CASIGDRDYNEQFF. DNA for the CDR3: TGTGCCAGTATAGGAGACAGAGACTACAATGAGCAGTTCTTC.

This clone showed up many times. The chain combines TRBV3-1 with TRBJ1-6; D is perhaps TRBD1 (5 bases). This CDR3 region has 14 residues. CDR1 and CDR2 from the germline V gene are LGHDT and YNNKEL (reference sequence). V lost 4 bases and J lost 7, with 11 bases in between. This CDR3 reads CASSPRDGNSPLHF. The DNA for the CDR3 is TGTGCCAGCAGCCCTCGGGACGGCAATTCACCCCTCCACTTT.

This clone was seen repeatedly, ten times or more. The chain has TRBV6-5 and TRBJ1-1, with D possibly TRBD1 on 6 matching bases. Germline CDR1 MNHEY, CDR2 SVGAGI. Trimming removed 0 bases from V and 1 base from J, with 9 bases in between. The CDR3 sequence is 15 residues long. The CDR3 reads CASSYSLGGNTEAFF. The CDR3 DNA reads as TGTGCCAGCAGTTACTCGTTAGGGGGGAACACTGAAGCTTTCTTT.

This clone was found many times. Possible read error: a much larger clone is one base away. V usage is TRBV6-2 or TRBV6-3 and J usage is TRBJ2-5; a possible D gene is TRBD1 (6 bases). V shed 5 bases and J shed 5 bases, with 15 bases lying between them. The CDR3 runs 14 residues. Germline V lookup: CDR1 MNHEY, CDR2 SVGEGT. DNA for the CDR3: TGTGCCAGCAGTAGCCTACAGGGTCCGGAGACCCAGTACTTC. Protein product: CASSSLQGPETQYF.

This clone appeared a few times. A much larger clonotype is one base distant, so this may be a read error. The CDR3 DNA follows: TGCATCGTTACCGGGACAGTACTTTCCTATGGCTACACCTTC. Residues: CIVTGTVLSYGYTF. The rearrangement joins TRBV29-1 to TRBJ1-2, with TRBD1 matching 7 bases. Germline V gene sequence: CDR1 SQVTM, CDR2 ANQGSEA. The CDR3 spans 14 residues.

To note about this clone: One base away lies a much larger clone, so this may be a sequencing read error. V gene TRBV29-1 combines with J gene TRBJ1-2; 9 bases match TRBD1. From germline, CDR1 is SQVTM and CDR2 ANQGSEA. This CDR3 has 13 amino acids. CDR3 DNA sequence: TGCAGCGTTGGAGGGACAGGGTCCTATGTCTACACCTTC. This gives the protein CSVGGTGSYVYTF.

This clone was counted only a few times. A read error may be the cause here, since a much bigger clone is one base away. This CDR3 is also generated by other DNA sequences in the sample. V and J are TRBV24-1 and TRBJ2-2; D remains ambiguous. Per germline, CDR1 KGHDR and CDR2 SFDVKD. The length of the CDR3 is 19 residues. V lost 7 bases to trimming and J lost 0 bases, with 23 bases between them. CDR3 in amino acids: CATSSGNPRVGSNTGELFF. CDR3 nucleotides: TGTGCCACCAGCTCGGGCAATCCTCGTGTGGGGTCGAACACCGGGGAGCTGTTTTTT.

This clone was seen repeatedly, ten times or more. The chain combines TRBV19 with TRBJ1-4; D is unresolved. Germline V CDR1 and CDR2: LNHDA, SQIVND (reference sequence). This CDR3 region has 15 residues. Deletions cut 3 bases from V and 0 bases from J, with 8 bases between. The CDR3 DNA is TGTGCCAGTAGTATTGGTACAGCAACTAATGAAAAACTGTTTTTT. Protein product: CASSIGTATNEKLFF. Full variable domain (rest looked up from reference TRBV19 and TRBJ1-4): DGGITQSPKYLFRKEGQNVTLSCEQNLNHDAMYWYRQDPGQGLRLIYYSQIVNDFQKGDIAEGYSVSREKKESFPLTVTSAQKNPTAFYLCASSIGTATNEKLFFGSGTQLSVL.

This clone has just a few counts. The genes are TRBV4-1 and TRBJ1-4; D remains ambiguous. CDR1 and CDR2 (germline): MGHRA, YSYEKL. The CDR3 runs 13 residues. V was shortened by 4 bases and J by 8 bases, with 11 bases between the two germline ends. The CDR3 reads CASSPPGEEKLFF. CDR3 nucleotide sequence: TGCGCCAGCAGCCCTCCTGGCGAAGAAAAACTGTTTTTT.

This clone occurred many times. V and J are TRBV19 and TRBJ1-1, with no clear D. CDR3 length equals 14 residues. The ends were cut back, 5 bases at V and 1 base at J, with 11 bases in the middle. CDR1 and CDR2 from the germline V gene are LNHDA and SQIVND (reference sequence). In DNA, the CDR3 is TGTGCCAGTAGTGTAGTATCGGGGAACACTGAAGCTTTCTTT. Its translation is CASSVVSGNTEAFF.

This clone was recorded many times. The gene calls are TRBV5-1 and TRBJ2-6; tentative D call: TRBD1 (6 bases). The germline gives CDR1 SGHRS, CDR2 YFSETQ. V dropped 1 base and J dropped 2 bases, with 19 bases sitting between them. The CDR3 covers 19 residues. The CDR3 region is CASSLQYRDLRPGANVLTF. CDR3 coding DNA: TGCGCCAGCAGCTTGCAGTACAGGGACCTCCGCCCTGGGGCCAACGTCCTGACTTTC.